One and the same sample provided the 21 T cell receptor beta chains below, sequenced in a study of CD8+ T cells in alopecia areata. In each case, RNA was isolated and then reverse transcribed into cDNA as the sequencing template. Sequencing was performed with immunoSEQ multiplex PCR; in TCRdb, only in-frame clones are kept and a portion is missing. The profile covers roughly 64,000 clones, with around 44% appearing a single time and 45% to 60% taken by the ten largest. What was sequenced was NKG2D-low CD8+ T cells sorted from blood. The receptors stem from a human donor with alopecia areata.

The chain joins TRBV9 to TRBJ2-1; D is possibly TRBD2 (6 bases). Trimming took off 7 bases at V and 4 bases at J, with 18 bases between the two ends. Germline CDR1 SGDLS, CDR2 YYNGEE. The CDR3 has 15 amino acids. The CDR3 bases are TGTGCCAGCGGCCTTTCAAGCGGGCATTACAATGAGCAGTTCTTC. Protein product: CASGLSSGHYNEQFF.

This clone has more than one count but fewer than ten. J is TRBJ2-7 and V is TRBV6-5; D gene unclear. Trimming pared 6 bases from V and 2 bases from J, leaving 8 bases between. This CDR3 is 12 amino acids long. The germline V gene encodes CDR1 MNHEY and CDR2 SVGAGI. Here the CDR3 reads CASSPGPYEQYF. The CDR3 DNA follows: TGTGCCAGCAGCCCCGGTCCCTACGAGCAGTACTTC.

This chain uses TRBV29-1 with TRBJ2-7; 7 bases map to TRBD2. The germline CDR1 and CDR2 sequences are SQVTM and ANQGSEA. V gave up 8 bases and J gave up 7 bases; unmatched junction bases: 11. This CDR3 is 12 amino acids long. The CDR3 nucleotides are TGCAGCTGGCGCGGGAGTTCTCCGGAGCAGTACTTC. Translating it yields CSWRGSSPEQYF.

This clone was recorded a few times. The chain recombines TRBV29-1 with TRBJ1-2, with 12 bases aligning to TRBD1. The junction had 7 bases not matched to a gene; V was cut back by 5 bases and J by 6 bases. Germline CDR1 and CDR2: SQVTM and ANQGSEA. CDR3 length: 14 residues. This CDR3 reads CSVPFGTGGDGYTF. The CDR3 nucleotides are TGCAGCGTTCCGTTCGGGACAGGGGGCGATGGCTACACCTTC.

The J gene is TRBJ1-1, the V gene TRBV5-1; TRBD1 matches at 7 bases. The CDR3 sequence is 15 residues long. V shed 0 bases and J 4 bases; nucleotides not matched to a gene: 6. From germline, CDR1 is SGHRS and CDR2 YFSETQ. The CDR3 reads CASSLERGRLTEAFF. CDR3 nucleotides: TGCGCCAGCAGCTTGGAAAGGGGGCGCCTCACTGAAGCTTTCTTT.

The V and J genes are TRBV7-3 and TRBJ2-7; D possibly corresponds to TRBD1 (5 bases). The germline CDR1 and CDR2 sequences are SGHTA and FQGTGA. The V end was cut by 6 bases, the J end by 2 bases, with 11 bases between. The CDR3 sequence is 13 residues long. For the CDR3, the DNA is TGTGCCAGCAGTTACGGCAGGGCCTACGAGCAGTACTTC. Translated: CASSYGRAYEQYF. Full variable domain (remainder filled in from reference TRBV7-3 and TRBJ2-7): GAGVSQTPSNKVTEKGKYVELRCDPISGHTALYWYRQSLGQGPEFLIYFQGTGAADDSGLPNDRFFAVRPEGSVSTLKIQRTERGDSAVYLCASSYGRAYEQYFGPGTRLTVT.

The CDR3 sequence: CASSLTGGTQYF. CDR3 in DNA: TGTGCCAGCAGTTTGACCGGTGGTACGCAGTATTTT. V and J are TRBV27 and TRBJ2-3; unclear D gene. CDR3 length: 12 amino acids. Trimming took 3 bases from V and 8 from J, leaving 9 bases between them. CDR1 and CDR2 from the germline V gene are MNHEY and SMNVEV (reference sequence).

CDR3 amino acids: CSVEGQAVSGNTIYF. Here the CDR3 DNA reads TGCAGCGTTGAGGGCCAGGCGGTCTCTGGAAACACCATATATTTT. The chain uses TRBV29-1 and TRBJ1-3; unclear D gene. With 3 bases removed from V and 0 bases from J, the gap between germline ends came to 12 bases. The CDR3 runs 15 residues. Germline V CDR1 and CDR2: SQVTM, ANQGSEA. Variable domain in full (rest from reference TRBV29-1 and TRBJ1-3): SAVISQKPSRDICQRGTSLTIQCQVDSQVTMMFWYRQQPGQSLTLIATANQGSEATYESGFVIDKFPISRPNLTFSTLTVSNMSPEDSSIYLCSVEGQAVSGNTIYFGEGSWLTVV.

The chain has TRBV11-2 and TRBJ2-7; 10 bases are shared with TRBD2. V was pared by 7 bases and J by 6 bases, with 9 bases of the junction left unmatched. Germline loops: CDR1 SGHAT, CDR2 FQNNGV. This CDR3 has 14 amino acids. The chain's CDR3 is CASTLLAGIGEQYF. CDR3 coding DNA: TGTGCCAGCACCCTACTAGCGGGGATCGGCGAGCAGTACTTC.

This clone was detected many times. V gene TRBV7-9 combines with J gene TRBJ2-7; 8 bases are a match to TRBD1. The CDR3 extends over 13 amino acids. Germline V CDR1 and CDR2: SEHNR, FQNEAQ (reference sequence). V was pared by 5 bases and J by 3 bases, with 3 bases of the junction left unmatched. The CDR3 DNA is TGTGCCAGCAGCCCCGGACAGGGCTACGAGCAGTACTTC. It codes for CASSPGQGYEQYF.

V usage is TRBV2 and J usage is TRBJ2-1; TRBD1 aligns across 9 bases. The germline CDR1 and CDR2 sequences are SNHLY and FYNNEI. Trimming removed 10 bases from V and 6 bases from J; junction bases left unmatched: 7. This CDR3 contains 13 residues. The CDR3 sequence is CAKPGQGPNEQFF. The DNA of the CDR3 is TGTGCCAAGCCGGGACAGGGTCCCAATGAGCAGTTCTTC.

This clone was detected a few times. This rearrangement joins TRBV4-2 to TRBJ2-1; 8 nucleotides agree with TRBD2. Looked up from germline, CDR1 is LGHNA and CDR2 is YNFKEQ. The V segment lost 0 bases and the J segment 5 bases; nucleotides outside the gene matches: 9. The CDR3 is made up of 17 amino acids. The CDR3 DNA reads TGTGCCAGCAGCCAAGAAGGCGGAAGGCGGGAGGACAATGAGCAGTTCTTC. Its protein is CASSQEGGRREDNEQFF.

V gene TRBV4-3 combines with J gene TRBJ1-6, with TRBD1 matching over 10 bases. The CDR3 sequence is 16 residues long. V was pared by 5 bases and J by 5 bases, with 6 bases of the junction left unmatched. Germline values: CDR1 LGHNA, CDR2 YSLEER. CDR3 coding DNA: TGCGCCAGCAGCTTGGGACAGGGGCAGAATAATTCACCCCTCCACTTT. Its protein product is CASSLGQGQNNSPLHF.

This chain joins TRBV29-1 and TRBJ2-1, with D perhaps matching TRBD2 (6 bases). V was cut by 3 bases and J by 6 bases, with 21 bases left in between. The CDR3 consists of 16 residues. Germline loops: CDR1 SQVTM, CDR2 ANQGSEA. The CDR3: CSVDWGWGERSNEQFF. CDR3 in DNA: TGCAGCGTTGATTGGGGTTGGGGGGAGAGGAGCAATGAGCAGTTCTTC.

V usage is TRBV2 and J usage is TRBJ2-7; D might be TRBD2 (7 bases). The CDR3 covers 14 residues. CDR1 SNHLY and CDR2 FYNNEI come from the germline V gene. V was clipped by 4 bases and J by 7 bases, with 17 bases between them. CDR3 coding DNA: TGTGCCAGCAGTGCTATCCGGGGGGCACGGGAGCAGTACTTC. This codes for CASSAIRGAREQYF. The whole variable domain, filled in from reference TRBV2 and TRBJ2-7, reads EPEVTQTPSHQVTQMGQEVILRCVPISNHLYFYWYRQILGQKVEFLVSFYNNEISEKSEIFDDQFSVERPDGSNFTLKIRSTKLEDSAMYFCASSAIRGAREQYFGPGTRLTVT.

The V call is TRBV5-1, the J call TRBJ2-7, with D possibly being TRBD1 or TRBD2 (5 bases each). The germline gives CDR1 SGHRS, CDR2 YFSETQ. Trimming removed 4 bases from V and 6 bases from J, with 14 bases in between. CDR3 length equals 13 residues. The CDR3 protein is CASSPLGVGEQYF. CDR3 nucleotide sequence: TGCGCCAGCAGCCCGCTGGGGGTGGGCGAGCAGTACTTC.

The V and J genes are TRBV27 and TRBJ2-6, with TRBD2 as a possible D gene (5 bases). Trimming shortened V by 1 base and J by 2 bases, and 12 bases separated the two germline ends. Per germline, CDR1 MNHEY and CDR2 SMNVEV (reference sequence). This CDR3 is built from 17 residues. CDR3 in DNA: TGTGCCAGCAGTTTATTGCATGTCGGGGCTGGGGCCAACGTCCTGACTTTC. This gives the protein CASSLLHVGAGANVLTF.

This clone has a handful of counts. The V and J genes are TRBV7-9 and TRBJ2-3, with no clear D. The V end was cut by 1 base, the J end by 2 bases, with 4 bases between. CDR1 is SEHNR and CDR2 is FQNEAQ in the germline V gene (reference sequence). The CDR3 extends over 13 amino acids. CDR3 sequence: CASSLVVTDTQYF. In DNA, the CDR3 is TGTGCCAGCAGCTTAGTGGTCACAGATACGCAGTATTTT.

This clone was counted only a few times. The chain combines TRBV14 with TRBJ1-3, with D tentatively TRBD1 (5 bases). Germline values: CDR1 SGHDN, CDR2 FVKESK. This CDR3 region has 16 residues. Trimming took 1 base from V and 2 from J, leaving 12 bases between them. CDR3 protein: CASSQVGAGTGNTIYF. The CDR3 nucleotides are TGTGCCAGCAGCCAAGTTGGGGCAGGGACTGGAAACACCATATATTTT.

This rearrangement joins TRBV6-1 to TRBJ1-1, with 8 positions matching TRBD1. The CDR3 is made up of 13 amino acids. The V gene's germline CDR1 is MNHNS and CDR2 SASEGT. Losses at the gene ends were 6 bases for V and 1 base for J; bases not matched to a gene: 1. This CDR3 is CASRDRENTEAFF. The CDR3, as DNA: TGTGCCAGCAGGGACAGGGAGAACACTGAAGCTTTCTTT.

V gene TRBV5-1 combines with J gene TRBJ2-7, with 9 bases that match TRBD1. Germline trimming cut 4 bases from V and 3 bases from J; bases unmatched to any gene: 8. The length of the CDR3 is 15 residues. The germline V gene has CDR1 SGHRS and CDR2 YFSETQ. The CDR3, as DNA: TGCGCCAGCAGCAACCGACAGGGGGGCTACTACGAGCAGTACTTC. Its protein is CASSNRQGGYYEQYF.